Here is one TCR beta chain with its context. This record belongs to a study of shared clonotypes between healthy human individuals. Deep was the level at which the assay was run. Around 31,000 T cell genomes, or roughly 300 ng DNA, went into unsorted PBMC replicate PCRs. Some clones are missing from TCRdb's copy, which holds only in-frame ones; the method was immunoSEQ multiplex PCR. This sample carries about 480,000 clones, approximately 79% of them seen once, and the ten largest clones take under 15%. Germline assignment: CDR1 SGHKS and CDR2 YYEKEE (reference sequence). The CDR3 runs to 15 residues. The V end was cut by 0 bases, the J end by 2 bases, with 12 bases between.

The sample was PBMCs. The receptor's source is a woman aged 40 to 50 in good health. Some clones in this sample may be carry-over from other donors' samples. The chain combines TRBV5-5 with TRBJ2-7, with D unresolved. The CDR3 DNA follows: TGTGCCAGCAGCTTGGCGGATACAAATACCTACGAGCAGTACTTC. It encodes CASSLADTNTYEQYF.